These T cell receptor beta chains were read from a single sample in a study of blood T cell repertoires in COVID-19. The method was immunoSEQ multiplex PCR; TCRdb's version includes in-frame clones alone and lacks a portion of them. The sample has about 420,000 clones, about 90% seen once. Sample: peripheral blood. The receptor source for this set is a man aged 18 to 29 with COVID-19, enrolled during active disease. The conserved cysteine and the conserved F or W are not part of the CDR3 here. A clone size is listed for some rows: how often the clone was seen (once, few, many), or a class if it is expanded.

clone size,J gene,V gene,CDR3 protein
NA,TRBJ2-7,TRBV2,ASSDRDRGHEQY
NA,TRBJ1-1,TRBV7-8,ASSLIGARNTEAF
NA,TRBJ1-1,TRBV18,ASSNTENTEAF
NA,TRBJ1-1,TRBV6-1,ASSEVFSLAF
NA,TRBJ2-7,TRBV15,ATSPGPGAISYEQY
NA,TRBJ2-6,TRBV9,ASSVAAVFGANVLT
NA,TRBJ2-5,TRBV19,ASSSRGPSGRFQETQY
NA,TRBJ1-3,TRBV11-2,ASSPGSTLLMSGNTIY
NA,TRBJ1-1,TRBV11-2,ASSLSRGSTEAF
NA,TRBJ1-5,TRBV28,ASNKPPTGARNQPQH
NA,TRBJ1-5,TRBV27,ASQDRGYSNQPQH
NA,TRBJ2-1,TRBV3-1/TRBV3-2,ASSQEGGASYNEQF
NA,TRBJ2-3,TRBV5-1,ASSLTARTDTQY
NA,TRBJ2-1,TRBV7-9,ASSSRTSGTPDEQF
few,TRBJ2-5,TRBV27,ASKGVGPEKRTQY
NA,TRBJ2-3,TRBV18,ASSPQTSRRRITDTQY
NA,TRBJ2-7,TRBV27,ASSTPGQRPYEQY
NA,TRBJ2-3,TRBV9,ASSAGLAGGLDTQY
NA,TRBJ2-3,TRBV24-1,ASGGGDGSGDTQY
NA,TRBJ2-5,TRBV7-3,ASSRTTGRQETQY
NA,TRBJ2-3,TRBV19,ASTPNLQGWTDTQY
NA,TRBJ1-1,TRBV6-6,ASKYPGQKRAEAF
NA,TRBJ2-7,TRBV6-5,ASSKDYSYEQY
NA,TRBJ1-2,TRBV6-5,ASRLRGQIYGYT
NA,TRBJ2-7,TRBV28,ASSSQLAGAGEQY
once,TRBJ1-5,TRBV19,ASSLGQGGYQPQH
once,TRBJ1-1,TRBV10-1,ASQKMTGNTEAF
NA,TRBJ1-1,TRBV12-3/TRBV12-4,ASSSAGGSEAF
NA,TRBJ1-2,TRBV27,ASSLLGQGNGYT
NA,TRBJ1-1,TRBV5-5,ASSLEGARAF
once,TRBJ1-4,TRBV5-1,ASSQTGSNEKLF
NA,TRBJ1-5,TRBV19,ASSRDSNQPQH
NA,TRBJ2-7,TRBV7-9,ASSLTGYEQY
NA,TRBJ2-7,TRBV11-2,ASSLGGGATYEQY
NA,TRBJ1-6,TRBV4-1,ASSQPSGAGSPLH
few,TRBJ1-1,TRBV29-1,SVEGALNTEAF
NA,TRBJ2-1,TRBV5-1,ASSGTSGSYYNEQF
NA,TRBJ2-1,TRBV28,ASSSGGENEQF
NA,TRBJ2-5,TRBV3-1/TRBV3-2,ASSRGQGLRETQY
NA,TRBJ2-1,TRBV4-1,ASSQVGLAGGSYNEQF
NA,TRBJ2-6,TRBV9,ASSIGRGSGANVLT
NA,TRBJ1-2,TRBV29-1,SVVGRHTLNGYT
NA,TRBJ2-3,TRBV3-1/TRBV3-2,ASSQVAGFASTDTQY
once,TRBJ1-2,TRBV10-3,AISSRTGRDYGYT
few,TRBJ1-3,TRBV5-1,ASSLETGVGNTIY
NA,TRBJ2-3,TRBV6-5,ASSQRGAGLNTQY
NA,TRBJ2-5,TRBV4-1,ASSHELAEETQY
NA,TRBJ1-2,TRBV4-2,ASSQDLGDNYGYT
NA,TRBJ2-1,TRBV13,ASSLGGGGNEQF
NA,TRBJ2-5,TRBV2,ASSEGGKETQY
NA,TRBJ2-7,TRBV24-1,ATSDSRQLAPYEQY
NA,TRBJ2-7,TRBV5-5,ASSVAHSSYEQY
once,TRBJ2-7,TRBV6-5,ASLWDYSYEQY
NA,TRBJ2-7,TRBV6-5,ASSILAGAYEQY
NA,TRBJ2-5,TRBV7-9,ASSDPFRNRETQY